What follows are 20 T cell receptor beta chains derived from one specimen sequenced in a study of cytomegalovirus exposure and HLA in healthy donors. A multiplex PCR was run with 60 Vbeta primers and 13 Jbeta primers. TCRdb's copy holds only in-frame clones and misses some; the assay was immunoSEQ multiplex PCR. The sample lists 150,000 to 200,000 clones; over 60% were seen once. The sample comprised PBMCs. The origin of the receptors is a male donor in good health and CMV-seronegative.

The CDR3 loop is CASSPATTSGLEQYF. The CDR3 region has the DNA TGTGCCAGCAGTCCCGCAACGACTAGCGGGCTAGAGCAGTACTTC. V is TRBV28 and J is TRBJ2-7; 10 bases align to TRBD2. The CDR3 totals 15 residues. The germline gives CDR1 MDHEN, CDR2 SYDVKM. V trimming: 5 bases; J trimming: 7 bases; junction bases outside the gene matches: 11. Drawing the rest from reference TRBV28 and TRBJ2-7, the complete variable domain is DVKVTQSSRYLVKRTGEKVFLECVQDMDHENMFWYRQDPGLGLRLIYFSYDVKMKEKGDIPEGYSVSREKKERFSLILESASTNQTSMYLCASSPATTSGLEQYFGPGTRLTVT.

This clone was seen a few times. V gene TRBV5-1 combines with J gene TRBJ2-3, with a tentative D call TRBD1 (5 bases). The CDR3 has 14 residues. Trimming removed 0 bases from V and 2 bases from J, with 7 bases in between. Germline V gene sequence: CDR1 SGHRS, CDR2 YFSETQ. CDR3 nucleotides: TGCGCCAGCAGCTTGGGACAGAACACAGATACGCAGTATTTT. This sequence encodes CASSLGQNTDTQYF.

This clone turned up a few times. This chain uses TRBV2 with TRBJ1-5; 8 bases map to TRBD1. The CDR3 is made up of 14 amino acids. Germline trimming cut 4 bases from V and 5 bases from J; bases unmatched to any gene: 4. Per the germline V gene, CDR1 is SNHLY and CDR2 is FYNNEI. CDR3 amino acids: CASSGSGGHQPQHF. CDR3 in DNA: TGTGCCAGCAGTGGGTCAGGGGGCCATCAGCCCCAGCATTTT.

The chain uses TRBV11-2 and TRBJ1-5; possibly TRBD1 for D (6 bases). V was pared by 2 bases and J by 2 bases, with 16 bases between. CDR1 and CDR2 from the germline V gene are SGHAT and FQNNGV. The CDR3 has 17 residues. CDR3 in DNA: TGTGCCAGCAGCTTATTCCTTGGCGCAGGGGGCAATCAGCCCCAGCATTTT. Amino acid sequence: CASSLFLGAGGNQPQHF.

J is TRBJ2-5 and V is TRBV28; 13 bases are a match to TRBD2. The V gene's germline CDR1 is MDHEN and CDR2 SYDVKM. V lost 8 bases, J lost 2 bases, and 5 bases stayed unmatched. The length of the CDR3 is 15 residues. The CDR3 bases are TGTGCCAGCTCCGAGGGACTAGCGGGGCAAGAGACCCAGTACTTC. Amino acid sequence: CASSEGLAGQETQYF.

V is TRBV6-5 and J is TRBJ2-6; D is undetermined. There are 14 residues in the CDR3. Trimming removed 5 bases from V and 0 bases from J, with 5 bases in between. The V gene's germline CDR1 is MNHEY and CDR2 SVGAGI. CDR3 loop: CASSDNSGANVLTF. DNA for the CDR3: TGTGCCAGCAGTGACAACTCTGGGGCCAACGTCCTGACTTTC.

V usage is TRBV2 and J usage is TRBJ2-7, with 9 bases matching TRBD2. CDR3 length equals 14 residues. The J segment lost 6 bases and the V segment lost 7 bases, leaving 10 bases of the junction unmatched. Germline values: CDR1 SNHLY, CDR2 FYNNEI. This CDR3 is CASNVKRGETEQYF. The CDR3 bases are TGTGCCAGCAACGTTAAGCGGGGGGAAACCGAGCAGTACTTC.

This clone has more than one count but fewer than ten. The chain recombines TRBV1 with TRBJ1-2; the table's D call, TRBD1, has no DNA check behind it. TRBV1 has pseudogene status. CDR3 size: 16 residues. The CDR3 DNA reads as TGCACCAGCAGCCACATGGGCAGCCGAGCTAACTATGGCTACACCTTC. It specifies CTSSHMGSRANYGYTF.

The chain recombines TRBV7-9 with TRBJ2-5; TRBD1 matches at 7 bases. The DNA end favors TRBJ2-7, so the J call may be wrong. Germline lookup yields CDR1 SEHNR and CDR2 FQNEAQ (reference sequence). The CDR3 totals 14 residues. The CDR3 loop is CASSPRQGSYEQYF. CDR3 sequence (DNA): TGTGCCAGCAGCCCGAGACAGGGTAGCTACGAGCAGTACTTC.

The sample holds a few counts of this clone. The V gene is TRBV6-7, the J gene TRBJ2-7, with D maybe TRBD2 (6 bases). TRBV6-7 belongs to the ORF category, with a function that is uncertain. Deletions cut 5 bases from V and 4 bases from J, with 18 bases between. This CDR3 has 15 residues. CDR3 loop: CASSGPGTHLYEQYF. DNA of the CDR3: TGTGCCAGCAGTGGACCCGGGACTCATCTTTACGAGCAGTACTTC.

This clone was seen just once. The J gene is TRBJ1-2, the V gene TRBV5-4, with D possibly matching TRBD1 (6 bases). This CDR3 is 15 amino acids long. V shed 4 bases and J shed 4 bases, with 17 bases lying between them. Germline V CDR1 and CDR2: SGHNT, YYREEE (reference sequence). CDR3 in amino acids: CASSPGGRWSYGYTF. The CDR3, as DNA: TGTGCCAGCAGCCCCGGGGGGCGTTGGAGCTATGGCTACACCTTC. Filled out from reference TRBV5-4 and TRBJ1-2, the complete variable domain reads ETGVTQSPTHLIKTRGQQVTLRCSSQSGHNTVSWYQQALGQGPQFIFQYYREEENGRGNFPPRFSGLQFPNYSSELNVNALELDDSALYLCASSPGGRWSYGYTFGSGTRLTVV.

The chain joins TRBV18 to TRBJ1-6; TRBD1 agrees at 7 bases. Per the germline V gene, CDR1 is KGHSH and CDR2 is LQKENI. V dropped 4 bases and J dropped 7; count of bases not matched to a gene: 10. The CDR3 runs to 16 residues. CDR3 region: CASSQTPTGRNSPLHF. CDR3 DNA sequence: TGTGCCAGCTCACAAACGCCGACAGGGAGAAATTCACCCCTCCACTTT.

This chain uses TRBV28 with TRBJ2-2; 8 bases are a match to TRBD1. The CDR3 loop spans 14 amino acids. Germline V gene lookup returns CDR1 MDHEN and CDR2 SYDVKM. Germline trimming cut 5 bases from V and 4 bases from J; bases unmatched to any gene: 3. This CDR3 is CASSLGQGTGELFF. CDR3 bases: TGTGCCAGCAGTCTAGGACAGGGCACCGGGGAGCTGTTTTTT.

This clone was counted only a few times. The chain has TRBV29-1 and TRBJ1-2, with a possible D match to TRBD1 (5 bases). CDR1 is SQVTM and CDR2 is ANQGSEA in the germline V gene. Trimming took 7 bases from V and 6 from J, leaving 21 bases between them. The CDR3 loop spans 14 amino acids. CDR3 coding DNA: TGCAGCGCTGGGCGGGGGACCGCCACTGATGGCTACACCTTC. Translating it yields CSAGRGTATDGYTF.

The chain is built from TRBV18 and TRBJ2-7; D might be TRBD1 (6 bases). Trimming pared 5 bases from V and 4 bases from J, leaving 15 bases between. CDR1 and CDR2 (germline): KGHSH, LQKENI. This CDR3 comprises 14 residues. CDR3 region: CASSATRQDYEQYF. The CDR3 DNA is TGTGCCAGCTCAGCCACCCGACAGGATTACGAGCAGTACTTC.

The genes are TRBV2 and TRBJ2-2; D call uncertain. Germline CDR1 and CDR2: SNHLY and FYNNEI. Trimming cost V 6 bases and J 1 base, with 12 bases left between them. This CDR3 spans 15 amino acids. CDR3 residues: CASRLWAMNTGELFF. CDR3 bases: TGTGCCAGCAGACTCTGGGCCATGAACACCGGGGAGCTGTTTTTT.

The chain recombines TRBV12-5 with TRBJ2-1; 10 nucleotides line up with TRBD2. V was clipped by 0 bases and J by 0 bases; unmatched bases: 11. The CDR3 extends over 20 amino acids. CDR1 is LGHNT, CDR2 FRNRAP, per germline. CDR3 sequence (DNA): TGTGCTAGTGGTTTGGTACCAAGTAGCGGGAGGAGTGGCTCCTACAATGAGCAGTTCTTC. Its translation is CASGLVPSSGRSGSYNEQFF.

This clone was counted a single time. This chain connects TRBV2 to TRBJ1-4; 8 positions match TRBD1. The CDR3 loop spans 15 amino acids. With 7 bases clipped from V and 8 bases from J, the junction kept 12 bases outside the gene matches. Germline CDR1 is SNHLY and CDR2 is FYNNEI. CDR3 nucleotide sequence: TGTGCCAGCACCCCCCGACAGGGGTGGGGGGAAAAACTGTTTTTT. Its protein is CASTPRQGWGEKLFF.

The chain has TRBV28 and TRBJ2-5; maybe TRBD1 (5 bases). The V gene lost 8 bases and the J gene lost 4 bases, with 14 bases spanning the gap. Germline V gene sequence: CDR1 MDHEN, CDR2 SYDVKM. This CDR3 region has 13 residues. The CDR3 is CASADSARETQYF. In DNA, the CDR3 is TGTGCCAGCGCCGACAGTGCAAGAGAGACCCAGTACTTC. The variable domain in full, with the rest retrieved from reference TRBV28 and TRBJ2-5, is DVKVTQSSRYLVKRTGEKVFLECVQDMDHENMFWYRQDPGLGLRLIYFSYDVKMKEKGDIPEGYSVSREKKERFSLILESASTNQTSMYLCASADSARETQYFGPGTRLLVL.

The CDR3 DNA sequence: TGTGCCAGCAGTTTAGGGGGGACGGTCCCCCGGCCCCAGCATTTT. Its translation: CASSLGGTVPRPQHF. The chain has TRBV28 and TRBJ1-5; TRBD1 might be the D (5 bases). Per germline, CDR1 MDHEN and CDR2 SYDVKM. This CDR3 comprises 15 residues. V was cut by 2 bases and J by 9 bases, with 17 bases left in between.